These T cell receptor beta chains were read from a single sample in a study of T-cell reconstitution after alpha-beta-depleted transplantation in children. TCRdb passed the PCR reads through MiXCR, listing each CDR3 protein once. In the table there are 600,000 to 700,000 distinct CDR3 sequences, less than 15% of which are singletons. The specimen was PBMCs, collected before TCRalphabeta/CD19-depleted stem cell transplant. The receptors were sampled from a girl aged 2-9 years with congenital amegakaryocytic thrombocytopenia, due to receive a stem cell transplant. The CDR3 runs from the conserved cysteine through the conserved F or W. D genes are given only for firm matches. Rows give clone size only sometimes, using once, few, many, or a class for an expanded clone.

>TRBV29-1|.|many|TRBJ2-5
TGCAGCGTTGAACCAGGGGGGCTCGAAGAGACCCAGTACTTC
CSVEPGGLEETQYF
>TRBV2|TRBD1|few|TRBJ2-7
TGTGCCAGCAGTGTACAGGGGTATGTCGAGCAGTACTTC
CASSVQGYVEQYF
>TRBV6-5|TRBD2|many|TRBJ2-3
TGTGCCAGCAGTTACTCGAGAGCGGGGGGGAGCACAGATACGCAGTATTTT
CASSYSRAGGSTDTQYF
>TRBV10-3|.|few|TRBJ1-5
TGTGCCACCAACAGGGAGGGCGATCAGCCCCAGCATTTT
CATNREGDQPQHF
>TRBV15|TRBD2|many|TRBJ2-1
TGTGCCACCAGCAAAAGTCTAGCGGGGAATGAGCAGTTCTTC
CATSKSLAGNEQFF
>TRBV20-1|.|.|TRBJ2-5
TGCAGTGCTGCCGGGACTGAGGGAGAGACCCAGTACTTC
CSAAGTEGETQYF
>TRBV12-3/TRBV12-4|.|.|TRBJ2-7
TGTGCCAGCAGACCCGATACAGGGTCCTACGAGCAGTACTTC
CASRPDTGSYEQYF
>TRBV7-3|.|many|TRBJ1-4
TGTGCCAGCTCATGGGCTGGGGGAGCAACTAATGAAAAACTGTTTTTT
CASSWAGGATNEKLFF
>TRBV19|TRBD1|many|TRBJ2-1
TGTGCCAGTAGTACCAGGGGGAATGAGCAGTTCTTC
CASSTRGNEQFF
>TRBV11-2|TRBD1|few|TRBJ2-1
TGTGCCAGCAGCTCGACAGGGGCCCTCTCCAATGAGCAGTTCTTC
CASSSTGALSNEQFF
>TRBV5-1|.|few|TRBJ1-3
TGCGCCAGCAGCTTGGACGGCAGGCGAAACACCATATATTTT
CASSLDGRRNTIYF
>TRBV5-1|.|few|TRBJ1-5
TGCGCCAGCAGCTTCGGGGGATTTGAGCCCCAGCATTTT
CASSFGGFEPQHF
>TRBV10-3|TRBD1|.|TRBJ2-1
TGTGCCATCAGTGAGCCCGGGGACAGAGGATACAATGAGCAGTTCTTC
CAISEPGDRGYNEQFF
>TRBV18|.|.|TRBJ1-1
TGTGCCAGCTCATCTCCATGGGGAGCTTTCTTT
CASSSPWGAFF
>TRBV7-9|TRBD1|.|TRBJ1-1
TGTGCCAGCAGCTCGCCGCCGGGACAGGGGCCGAACACTGAAGCTTTCTTT
CASSSPPGQGPNTEAFF
>TRBV29-1|.|many|TRBJ1-4
TGCAGCGTTGAAGTAGGGCTGGGGGAAAAACTGTTTTTT
CSVEVGLGEKLFF
>TRBV7-9|TRBD2|.|TRBJ2-7
TGTGCCAGCAGCCAAGCAGGTAGCGGGAGCTCCTACGAGCAGTACTTC
CASSQAGSGSSYEQYF
>TRBV4-1|.|once|TRBJ2-5
TGCGCCAGCAGCCCCTTGCGAGGCGCGGGACCCCACCAAGAGACCCAGTACTTC
CASSPLRGAGPHQETQYF
>TRBV4-1|.|few|TRBJ2-1
TGCGCCAGCAGCCGAGCAGGGGCGGGAGTTTTTAATGAGCAGTTCTTC
CASSRAGAGVFNEQFF
>TRBV7-2|.|.|TRBJ1-5
TGTGCCAGCAGCTTAGGAGTCCGTCAGCCCCAGCATTTT
CASSLGVRQPQHF
>TRBV20-1|TRBD2|few|TRBJ2-1
TGCAGTGCTGGTAGCGGGAGAATAGGGTACAATGAGCAGTTCTTC
CSAGSGRIGYNEQFF
>TRBV20-1|.|.|TRBJ2-3
TGCTGTGCTAGAGAATTAAGGTGGGAGTTAGGAACAGATACGCAGTATTTT
CCARELRWELGTDTQYF
>TRBV19|.|.|TRBJ1-5
TGTGCCAGTAGTATAGTCAGCCTCAATCAGCCCCAGCATTTT
CASSIVSLNQPQHF
>TRBV13|TRBD2|.|TRBJ2-3
TGTGCCAGCAGCCGCGGGACTAGCGGGATAGCTGATACGCAGTATTTT
CASSRGTSGIADTQYF
>TRBV3-1|.|few|TRBJ1-1
TGTGCCAGCAGCCGGGAGATTAGGGGAGTGAGGACTGAAGCTTTCTTT
CASSREIRGVRTEAFF
>TRBV5-1|.|few|TRBJ2-4
TGCGCCAGCAGCTCAACCGGCGGGTTAGCCAAAAACATTCAGTACTTC
CASSSTGGLAKNIQYF
>TRBV5-1|.|many|TRBJ2-7
TGCGCCAGCAGCGGACCTGAATACGAGCAGTACTTC
CASSGPEYEQYF
>TRBV5-8|.|few|TRBJ2-1
TGTGCCAGCAGCTTAAGTAGGTTAATTAGCCCAGGCCCTGAAGAGCAGTTCTTC
CASSLSRLISPGPEEQFF
>TRBV20-1|.|many|TRBJ1-3
TGCAGTGCTACTAGGGGCTCGGGAAACACCATATATTTT
CSATRGSGNTIYF
>TRBV12-3/TRBV12-4|TRBD1|few|TRBJ1-1
TGTGCCAGCAGAACCGGGACAGGGGGCTTGAACACTGAAGCTTTCTTT
CASRTGTGGLNTEAFF
>TRBV12-3/TRBV12-4|.|.|TRBJ1-2
TGTGCCAGCAGTTTATACGGACATGGCGACACCTTC
CASSLYGHGDTF
>TRBV7-8|.|few|TRBJ2-7
TGTGCCAGCAGCCGAAGACTCGACTCCTACGAGCAGTACTTC
CASSRRLDSYEQYF
>TRBV14|.|many|TRBJ2-3
TGTGCCAGCAGCGAGGAGGGGTTCGATACGCAGTATTTT
CASSEEGFDTQYF
>TRBV18|TRBD1|.|TRBJ2-7
TGTGCCAGCTCACCAAGGGCAGGGGGCCCCTACGAGCAGTACTTC
CASSPRAGGPYEQYF
>TRBV28|.|many|TRBJ2-7
TGTGCCAGCAGTTCGGGGGATGAGTACGAGCAGTACTTC
CASSSGDEYEQYF
>TRBV20-1|.|few|TRBJ2-4
TGCAGTGCTTACAGGAGAAACATTCAGTACTTC
CSAYRRNIQYF
>TRBV5-1|TRBD2|many|TRBJ2-1
TGTGCCAGTAGTATAGTTCTAGCGGGAGGCAATGAGCAGTTCTTC
CASSIVLAGGNEQFF
>TRBV12-3/TRBV12-4|.|few|TRBJ2-1
TGTGCCAGCATCCTTGGGACTGAGAATGAGCAGTTCTTC
CASILGTENEQFF
>TRBV2|.|few|TRBJ2-2
TGTGCCAGCAGGGGATGGACGACCTGGGGTGGGGAGCTGTTTTTT
CASRGWTTWGGELFF
>TRBV28|.|.|TRBJ2-1
TGTGCCAGCAGTTCGGCGGGTAGGGGAAGAGGGGAGCAGTTCTTC
CASSSAGRGRGEQFF
>TRBV5-1|TRBD2|.|TRBJ2-2
TGCGCCAGCAGCTTGAGGACTAGTACTACGAACACCGGGGAGCTGTTTTTT
CASSLRTSTTNTGELFF
>TRBV5-1|TRBD1|few|TRBJ2-2
TGCGCCAGCAGCCATTTCGGGGTCGGGACAGGGAACACCGGGGAGCTGTTTTTT
CASSHFGVGTGNTGELFF
>TRBV20-1|.|.|TRBJ2-7
TGCAGTGCGGAGAGAGGGCGGGCGAAAGAGCAGTACTTC
CSAERGRAKEQYF
>TRBV20-1|.|few|TRBJ2-7
TGCAGTGCTCTGAATCGACAGTTGGAATACGAGCAGTACTTC
CSALNRQLEYEQYF
>TRBV20-1|TRBD2|many|TRBJ2-5
TGCAGTGCTAGAGCGGAGCGGGGAGAGACCCAGTACTTC
CSARAERGETQYF
>TRBV5-1|.|.|TRBJ2-3
TGCGCCAGCAGTCCCCGGACTACGGGGGATACGCAGTATTTT
CASSPRTTGDTQYF
>TRBV6-5|TRBD2|.|TRBJ2-1
TGTGCCAGCAGATCTAAGACTAGCTGGGAATACAATGAGCAGTTCTTC
CASRSKTSWEYNEQFF
>TRBV27|TRBD1|.|TRBJ1-2
TGTGCCAGCAGTTTACGGACAGGGGGAGCCTATGGCTACACCTTC
CASSLRTGGAYGYTF
>TRBV29-1|.|.|TRBJ2-1
TGCAGCGTTGAAGAAGGCGTGTACAATGAGCAGTTCTTC
CSVEEGVYNEQFF
>TRBV7-9|TRBD2|.|TRBJ2-1
TGTGCCAGCAGCCCGATACTAGCGCCGACCTACAATGAGCAGTTCTTC
CASSPILAPTYNEQFF
>TRBV20-1|.|few|TRBJ1-5
TGCAGTGCTACCCAGCTCAATCAGCCCCAGCATTTT
CSATQLNQPQHF
>TRBV24-1|.|many|TRBJ2-2
TGTGCCACCAGTGACCCAAACAGATCCCCCGGGGAGCTGTTTTTT
CATSDPNRSPGELFF
>TRBV5-1|.|many|TRBJ2-5
TGCGCCAGCAGCAATGTCAAAGAGACCCAGTACTTC
CASSNVKETQYF
>TRBV6-1|.|many|TRBJ2-7
TGTGCCAGCAGTGGTCCGGGGCAGCCTAGCTCCTACGAGCAGTACTTC
CASSGPGQPSSYEQYF